This T cell receptor beta chain comes out of a study of cytomegalovirus exposure and HLA in healthy donors. Among the 90 to 150 subjects of the validation cohort, separate from the approximately 700-subject first cohort, were the donors. Of note for this clone: Its antigen is as yet unknown.

Points from the study as a whole: The investigators catalogued 150 to 200 TCR beta chains as cytomegalovirus-associated.

The germline V gene has CDR1 SGDLS and CDR2 YYNGEE. The trim removed 4 bases at V and 4 bases at J, leaving 16 bases unmatched. The CDR3 length is 17 residues. Assay used: immunoSEQ multiplex PCR; TCRdb lists only in-frame clones, some missing. The table includes tens of thousands of clones, approximately 94% detected once. The chain is built from TRBV9 and TRBJ1-2; the match to TRBD1 covers 7 bases. The sequenced sample was PBMCs. This TCR was recovered from a man younger than 35 in good health and CMV-seropositive. DNA of the CDR3: TGTGCCAGCAGCACCCCTATTCTTGGGACAGCGTCCTATGGCTACACCTTC. Encoded protein: CASSTPILGTASYGYTF.